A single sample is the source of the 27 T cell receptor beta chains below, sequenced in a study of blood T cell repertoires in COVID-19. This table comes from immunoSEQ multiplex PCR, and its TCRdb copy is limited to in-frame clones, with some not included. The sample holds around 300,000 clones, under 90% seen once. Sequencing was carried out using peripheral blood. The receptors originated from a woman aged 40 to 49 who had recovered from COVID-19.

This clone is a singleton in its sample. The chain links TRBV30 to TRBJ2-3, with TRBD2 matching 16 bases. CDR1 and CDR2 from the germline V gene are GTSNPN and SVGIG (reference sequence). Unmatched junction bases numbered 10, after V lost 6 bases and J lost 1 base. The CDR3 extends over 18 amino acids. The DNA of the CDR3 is TGTGCCTGCACCCAGGGACTAGCGGGAGGGCCTGGCACAGATACGCAGTATTTT. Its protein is CACTQGLAGGPGTDTQYF.

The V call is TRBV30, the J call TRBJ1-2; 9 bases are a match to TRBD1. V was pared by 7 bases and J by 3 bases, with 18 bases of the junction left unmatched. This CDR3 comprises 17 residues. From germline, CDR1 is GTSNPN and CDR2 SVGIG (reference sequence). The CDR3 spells CASTRGTGSSRDYGYTF. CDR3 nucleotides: TGTGCCTCCACACGGGGGACAGGGAGTAGTCGGGACTATGGCTACACCTTC.

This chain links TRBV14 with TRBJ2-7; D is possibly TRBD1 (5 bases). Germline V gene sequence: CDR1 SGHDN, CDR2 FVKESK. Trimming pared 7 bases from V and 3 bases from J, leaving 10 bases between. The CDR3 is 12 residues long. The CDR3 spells CASKQEFYEQYF. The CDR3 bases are TGTGCCAGCAAACAGGAGTTCTACGAGCAGTACTTC.

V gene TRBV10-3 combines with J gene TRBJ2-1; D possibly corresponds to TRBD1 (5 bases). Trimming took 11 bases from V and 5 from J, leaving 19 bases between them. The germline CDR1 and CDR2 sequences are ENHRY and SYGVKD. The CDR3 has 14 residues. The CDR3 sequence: CAAGPGRADNEQFF. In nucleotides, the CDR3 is TGTGCCGCAGGGCCGGGCCGGGCAGACAATGAGCAGTTCTTC.

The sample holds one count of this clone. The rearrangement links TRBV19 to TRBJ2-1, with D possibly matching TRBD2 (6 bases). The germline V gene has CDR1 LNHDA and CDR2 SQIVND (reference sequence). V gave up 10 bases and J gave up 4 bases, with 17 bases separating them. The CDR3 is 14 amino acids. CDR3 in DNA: TGTGCCACCCATTACGGCGGGGAGTACAATGAGCAGTTCTTC. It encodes CATHYGGEYNEQFF.

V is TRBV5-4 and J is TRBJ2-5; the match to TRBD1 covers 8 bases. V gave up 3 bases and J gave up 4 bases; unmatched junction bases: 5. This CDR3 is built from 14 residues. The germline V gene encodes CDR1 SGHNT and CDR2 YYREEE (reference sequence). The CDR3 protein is CASSSDRGPETQYF. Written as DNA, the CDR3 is TGTGCCAGCAGCTCCGACAGGGGTCCAGAGACCCAGTACTTC.

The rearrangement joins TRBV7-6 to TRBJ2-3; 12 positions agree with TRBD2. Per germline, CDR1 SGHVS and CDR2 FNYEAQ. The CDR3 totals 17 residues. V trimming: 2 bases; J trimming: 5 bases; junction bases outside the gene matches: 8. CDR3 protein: CASSLSPTSGSVDTQYF. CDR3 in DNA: TGTGCCAGCAGCTTATCCCCGACTAGCGGGAGTGTAGATACGCAGTATTTT.

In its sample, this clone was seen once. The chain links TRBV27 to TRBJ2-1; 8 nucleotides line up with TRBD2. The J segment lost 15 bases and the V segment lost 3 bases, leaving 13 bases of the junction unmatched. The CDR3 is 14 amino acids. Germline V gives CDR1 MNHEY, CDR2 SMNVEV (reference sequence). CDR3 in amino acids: CASSFGPAGGFLFF. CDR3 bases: TGTGCCAGCAGTTTTGGCCCGGCGGGAGGATTTCTGTTCTTC.

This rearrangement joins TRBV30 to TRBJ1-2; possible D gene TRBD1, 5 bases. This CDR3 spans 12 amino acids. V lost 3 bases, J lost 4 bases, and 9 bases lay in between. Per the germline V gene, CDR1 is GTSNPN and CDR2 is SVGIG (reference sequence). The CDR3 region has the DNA TGTGCCTGGAGCCCCCAGGGCTATGGCTACACCTTC. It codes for CAWSPQGYGYTF.

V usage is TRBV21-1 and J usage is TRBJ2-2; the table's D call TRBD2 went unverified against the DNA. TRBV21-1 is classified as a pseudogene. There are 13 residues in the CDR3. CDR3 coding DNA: TGTGCCCTAGCGGGAACGAACACCGGGGAGCTGTTTTTT. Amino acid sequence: CALAGTNTGELFF.

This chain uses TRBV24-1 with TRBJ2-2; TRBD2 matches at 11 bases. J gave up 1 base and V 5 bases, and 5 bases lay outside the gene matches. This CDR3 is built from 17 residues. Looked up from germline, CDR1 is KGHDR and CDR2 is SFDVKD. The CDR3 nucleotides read TGTGCCACCAGTGCCGTTAGCGGGAGGGAGAACACCGGGGAGCTGTTTTTT. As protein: CATSAVSGRENTGELFF.

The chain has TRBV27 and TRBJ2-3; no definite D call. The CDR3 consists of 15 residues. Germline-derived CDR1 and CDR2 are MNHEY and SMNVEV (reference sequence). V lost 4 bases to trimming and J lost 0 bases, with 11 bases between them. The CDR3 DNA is TGTGCCAGCAGTTACTCGCCTACTAGCACAGATACGCAGTATTTT. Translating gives CASSYSPTSTDTQYF.

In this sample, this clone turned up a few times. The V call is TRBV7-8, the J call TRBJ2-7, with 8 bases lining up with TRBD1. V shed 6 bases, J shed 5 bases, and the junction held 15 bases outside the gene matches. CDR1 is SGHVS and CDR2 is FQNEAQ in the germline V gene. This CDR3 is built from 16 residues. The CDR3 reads CASRGSLRTGPHEQYF. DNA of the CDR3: TGTGCCAGCAGGGGATCGTTAAGGACAGGGCCCCACGAGCAGTACTTC. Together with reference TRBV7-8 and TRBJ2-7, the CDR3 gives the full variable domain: GAGVSQSPRYKVAKRGQDVALRCDPISGHVSLFWYQQALGQGPEFLTYFQNEAQLDKSGLPSDRFFAERPEGSVSTLKIQRTQQEDSAVYLCASRGSLRTGPHEQYFGPGTRLTVT.

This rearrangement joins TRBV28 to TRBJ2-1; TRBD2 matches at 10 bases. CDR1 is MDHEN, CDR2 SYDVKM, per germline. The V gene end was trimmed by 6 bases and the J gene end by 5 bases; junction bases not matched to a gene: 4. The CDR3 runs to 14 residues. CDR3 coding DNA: TGTGCCAGCAGGCTAGCGGGAGAGAACAATGAGCAGTTCTTC. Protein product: CASRLAGENNEQFF.

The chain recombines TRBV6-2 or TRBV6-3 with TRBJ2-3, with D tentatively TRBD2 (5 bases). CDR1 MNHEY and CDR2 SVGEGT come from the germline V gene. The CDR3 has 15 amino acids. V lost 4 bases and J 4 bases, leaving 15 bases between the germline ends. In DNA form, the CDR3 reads TGTGCCAGCAGTTCGAATCTAGCCACTTCAGATACGCAGTATTTT. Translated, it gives CASSSNLATSDTQYF.

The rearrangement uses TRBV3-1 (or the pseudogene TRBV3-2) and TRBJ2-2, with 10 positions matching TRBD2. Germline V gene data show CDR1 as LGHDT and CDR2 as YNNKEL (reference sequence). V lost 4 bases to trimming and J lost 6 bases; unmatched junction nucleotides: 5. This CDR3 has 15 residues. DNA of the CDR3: TGTGCCAGCAGCCTGGCTAGCGGGAGCTCCGGGGAGCTGTTTTTT. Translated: CASSLASGSSGELFF.

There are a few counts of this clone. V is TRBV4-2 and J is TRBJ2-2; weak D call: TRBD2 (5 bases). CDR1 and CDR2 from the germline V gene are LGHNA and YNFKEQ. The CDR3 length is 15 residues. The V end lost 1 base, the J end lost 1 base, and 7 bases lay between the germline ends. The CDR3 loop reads CASSQGTLNTGELFF. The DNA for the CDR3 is TGTGCCAGCAGCCAAGGGACTTTGAACACCGGGGAGCTGTTTTTT.

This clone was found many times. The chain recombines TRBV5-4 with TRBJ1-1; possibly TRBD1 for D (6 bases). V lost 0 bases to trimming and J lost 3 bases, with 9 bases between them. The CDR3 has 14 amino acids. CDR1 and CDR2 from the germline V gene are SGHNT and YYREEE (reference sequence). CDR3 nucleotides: TGTGCCAGCAGCTTGGTACAGGGAGACACTGAAGCTTTCTTT. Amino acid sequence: CASSLVQGDTEAFF. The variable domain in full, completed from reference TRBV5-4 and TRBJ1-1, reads ETGVTQSPTHLIKTRGQQVTLRCSSQSGHNTVSWYQQALGQGPQFIFQYYREEENGRGNFPPRFSGLQFPNYSSELNVNALELDDSALYLCASSLVQGDTEAFFGQGTRLTVV.

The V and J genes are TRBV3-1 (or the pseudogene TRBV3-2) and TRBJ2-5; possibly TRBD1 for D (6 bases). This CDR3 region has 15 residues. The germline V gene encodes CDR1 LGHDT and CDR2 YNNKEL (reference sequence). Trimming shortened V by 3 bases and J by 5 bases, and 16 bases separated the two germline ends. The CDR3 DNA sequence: TGTGCCAGCAGCCACGGGACACCTCATCGGGAGACCCAGTACTTC. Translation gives CASSHGTPHRETQYF.

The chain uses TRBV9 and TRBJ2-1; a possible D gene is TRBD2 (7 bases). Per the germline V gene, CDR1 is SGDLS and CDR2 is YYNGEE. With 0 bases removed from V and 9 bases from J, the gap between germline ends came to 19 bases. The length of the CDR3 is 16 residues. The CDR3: CASSVEGGGPHAEQFF. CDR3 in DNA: TGTGCCAGCAGCGTAGAGGGGGGAGGGCCGCACGCTGAGCAGTTCTTC.

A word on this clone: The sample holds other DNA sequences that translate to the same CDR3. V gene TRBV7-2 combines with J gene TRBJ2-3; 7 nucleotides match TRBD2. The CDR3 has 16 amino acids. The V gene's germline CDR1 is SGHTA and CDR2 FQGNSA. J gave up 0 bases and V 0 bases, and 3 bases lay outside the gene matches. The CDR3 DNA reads TGTGCCAGCAGCTTAGCTAGCGGGTCTAGCACAGATACGCAGTATTTT. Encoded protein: CASSLASGSSTDTQYF.

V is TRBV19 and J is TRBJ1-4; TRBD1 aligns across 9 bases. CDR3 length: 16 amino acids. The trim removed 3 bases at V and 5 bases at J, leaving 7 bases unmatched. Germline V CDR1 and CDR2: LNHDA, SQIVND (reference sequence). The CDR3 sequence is CASSILPGQGNEKLFF. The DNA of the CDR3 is TGTGCCAGTAGTATCCTACCGGGACAGGGAAATGAAAAACTGTTTTTT.

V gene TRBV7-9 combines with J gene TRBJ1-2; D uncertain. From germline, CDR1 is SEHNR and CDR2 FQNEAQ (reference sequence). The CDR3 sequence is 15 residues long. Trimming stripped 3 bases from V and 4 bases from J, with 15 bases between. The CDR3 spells CASSFSRQEAYGYTF. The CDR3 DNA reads TGTGCCAGCAGCTTTTCCCGGCAAGAGGCCTATGGCTACACCTTC. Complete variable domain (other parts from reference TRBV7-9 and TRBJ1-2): DTGVSQNPRHKITKRGQNVTFRCDPISEHNRLYWYRQTLGQGPEFLTYFQNEAQLEKSRLLSDRFSAERPKGSFSTLEIQRTEQGDSAMYLCASSFSRQEAYGYTFGSGTRLTVV.

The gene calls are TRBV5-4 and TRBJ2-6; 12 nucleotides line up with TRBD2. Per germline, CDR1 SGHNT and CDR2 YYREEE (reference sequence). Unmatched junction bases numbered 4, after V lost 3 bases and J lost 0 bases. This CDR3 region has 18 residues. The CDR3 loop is CASSSRTSGNSGANVLTF. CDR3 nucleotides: TGTGCCAGCAGCTCTCGGACTAGCGGGAACTCTGGGGCCAACGTCCTGACTTTC.

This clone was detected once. Written as DNA, the CDR3 is TGTGCCAGTAGTACTACGACAGCTCCGAACACTGAAGCTTTCTTT. Its translation is CASSTTTAPNTEAFF. The chain employs TRBV19 and TRBJ1-1; a possible D gene is TRBD1 (5 bases). Germline CDR1 is LNHDA and CDR2 is SQIVND (reference sequence). Trimming took 4 bases from V and 1 from J, leaving 13 bases between them. The CDR3 totals 15 residues.

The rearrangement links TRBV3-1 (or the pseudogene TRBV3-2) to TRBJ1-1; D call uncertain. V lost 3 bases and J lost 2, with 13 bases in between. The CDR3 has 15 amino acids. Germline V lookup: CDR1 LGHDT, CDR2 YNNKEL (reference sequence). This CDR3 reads CASSHRRETNTEAFF. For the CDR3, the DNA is TGTGCCAGCAGCCACCGGAGGGAAACAAACACTGAAGCTTTCTTT.

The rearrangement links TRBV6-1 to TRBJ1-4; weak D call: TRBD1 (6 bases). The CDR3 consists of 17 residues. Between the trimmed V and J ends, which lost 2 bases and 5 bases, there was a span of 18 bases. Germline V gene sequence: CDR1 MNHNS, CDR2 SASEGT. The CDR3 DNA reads TGTGCCAGCAGTGAATACCTCGGGGGGGGCCTGAATGAAAAACTGTTTTTT. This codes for CASSEYLGGGLNEKLFF.